This entry lists 2 T cell receptor beta chains sequenced from one sample in a study of early T cells in non-severe SARS-CoV-2 infection. MiXCR, run by TCRdb on the 5' RACE reads, gives a single entry per CDR3 protein. The profile shows around 76,000 distinct CDR3 sequences, about 14% of them singletons. The sequenced sample was whole blood, obtained at baseline. The receptors derive from an adult who was a healthcare worker with PCR-confirmed SARS-CoV-2 infection or an uninfected control (not recorded which).

For this clonotype: The conserved closing phenylalanine or tryptophan is absent in this CDR3, likely reflecting a read error. The J gene is TRBJ2-1, the V gene TRBV6-5; perhaps TRBD2 as D (6 bases). This CDR3 comprises 16 residues. Germline CDR1 is MNHEY and CDR2 is SVGAGI. V was shortened by 0 bases and J by 11 bases, with 20 bases between the two germline ends. The CDR3 bases are TGTGCCAGCAGTTACTCGCTGGGAGGAGGGATTGGGAAGCAGTTCCTC. It is translated as CASSYSLGGGIGKQFL.

This chain connects TRBV20-1 to TRBJ2-7; 9 bases are shared with TRBD2. The CDR3 loop spans 14 amino acids. J lost 7 bases, V lost 3 bases, and 10 bases had no gene match. Germline CDR1 and CDR2: DFQATT and SNEGSKA (reference sequence). The CDR3 DNA is TGCAGTGCTAGCAAGGCGGGAGGGCCGGGGGAGCAGTACTTC. Translation: CSASKAGGPGEQYF.